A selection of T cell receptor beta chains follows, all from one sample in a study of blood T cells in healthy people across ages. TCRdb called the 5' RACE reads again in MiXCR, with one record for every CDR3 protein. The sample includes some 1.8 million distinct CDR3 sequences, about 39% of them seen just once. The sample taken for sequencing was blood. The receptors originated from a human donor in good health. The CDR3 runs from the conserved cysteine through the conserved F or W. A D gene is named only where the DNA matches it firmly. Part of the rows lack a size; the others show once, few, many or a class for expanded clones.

CDR3: CASSQSDSYEQYF
DNA: TGCGCCAGCAGCCAATCGGACTCCTACGAGCAGTACTTC
length: 13
J: TRBJ2-7
size: few
V: TRBV4-1
D: -

CDR3: CASSFSGQGTDTQYF
DNA: TGTGCCAGCAGCTTTAGCGGTCAAGGCACAGATACGCAGTATTTT
length: 15
J: TRBJ2-3
size: few
V: TRBV7-2
D: -

CDR3: CASSWIQEMNYNEQFF
DNA: TGTGCCAGCAGTTGGATACAGGAGATGAACTACAATGAGCAGTTCTTC
length: 16
J: TRBJ2-1
size: few
V: TRBV28
D: -

CDR3: CAISDMALGSYEQYF
DNA: TGTGCCATCAGTGACATGGCTTTGGGGTCCTACGAGCAGTACTTC
length: 15
J: TRBJ2-7
size: -
V: TRBV10-3
D: -

CDR3: CASSDLTSTQYF
DNA: TGTGCCAGCAGCGACCTCACTAGTACGCAGTATTTT
length: 12
J: TRBJ2-3
size: few
V: TRBV14
D: -

CDR3: CASSLVPSGGLFTITDTQYF
DNA: TGTGCCAGCAGCTTAGTTCCTAGCGGGGGCCTATTCACGATCACAGATACGCAGTATTTT
length: 20
J: TRBJ2-3
size: -
V: TRBV7-2
D: TRBD2

CDR3: CSVAIQGASTDTQYF
DNA: TGCAGCGTTGCGATCCAGGGGGCGAGCACAGATACGCAGTATTTT
length: 15
J: TRBJ2-3
size: -
V: TRBV29-1
D: TRBD1

CDR3: CASSLRRLESGGVTSTDTQYF
DNA: TGTGCCAGCAGCTTACGGAGGCTAGAGAGCGGGGGGGTAACTAGCACAGATACGCAGTATTTT
length: 21
J: TRBJ2-3
size: -
V: TRBV11-2
D: TRBD2

CDR3: CASSGLAGGRSDTQYF
DNA: TGTGCCAGCAGTGGACTAGCGGGGGGGCGATCAGATACGCAGTATTTT
length: 16
J: TRBJ2-3
size: many
V: TRBV27
D: TRBD2

CDR3: CASSLGPAGVTDTQYF
DNA: TGTGCCAGCAGCTTAGGGCCAGCGGGGGTCACAGATACGCAGTATTTT
length: 16
J: TRBJ2-3
size: -
V: TRBV7-2
D: TRBD2

CDR3: CAIIGPGQGEGDYGYTF
DNA: TGTGCCATCATAGGGCCGGGACAGGGTGAAGGAGACTATGGCTACACCTTC
length: 17
J: TRBJ1-2
size: -
V: TRBV12-3/TRBV12-4
D: TRBD1

CDR3: CSANTANTQYF
DNA: TGCAGTGCAAACACGGCGAATACGCAGTATTTT
length: 11
J: TRBJ2-3
size: many
V: TRBV20-1
D: -

CDR3: CSVGAGGSEKLFF
DNA: TGCAGCGTTGGGGCAGGGGGCAGTGAAAAACTGTTTTTT
length: 13
J: TRBJ1-4
size: -
V: TRBV29-1
D: TRBD1

CDR3: CASSEGEGVTQYF
DNA: TGTGCCAGCAGCGAAGGGGAGGGGGTGACCCAGTACTTC
length: 13
J: TRBJ2-5
size: -
V: TRBV9
D: -

CDR3: CASSHLKPSRQGASGELFF
DNA: TGTGCCAGCAGCCATCTCAAGCCTTCCCGACAGGGGGCGTCCGGGGAGCTGTTTTTT
length: 19
J: TRBJ2-2
size: -
V: TRBV4-2
D: TRBD1

CDR3: CASSLARQPYEQYF
DNA: TGTGCCAGCAGCTTAGCCCGACAGCCCTACGAGCAGTACTTC
length: 14
J: TRBJ2-7
size: few
V: TRBV11-2
D: -

CDR3: CAISERGTASYEQYF
DNA: TGTGCCATCAGTGAACGTGGGACAGCCTCCTACGAGCAGTACTTC
length: 15
J: TRBJ2-7
size: -
V: TRBV10-3
D: TRBD1

CDR3: CASSYPGHPNTEAFF
DNA: TGTGCCAGCAGTTATCCGGGACACCCGAACACTGAAGCTTTCTTT
length: 15
J: TRBJ1-1
size: -
V: TRBV12-3/TRBV12-4
D: -

CDR3: CASGTGPLNTEAFF
DNA: TGCGCCAGCGGAACAGGGCCGCTGAACACTGAAGCTTTCTTT
length: 14
J: TRBJ1-1
size: -
V: TRBV23-1
D: -

CDR3: CSARTLETQYF
DNA: TGCAGTGCTCGGACCCTAGAGACCCAGTACTTC
length: 11
J: TRBJ2-5
size: -
V: TRBV20-1
D: -

CDR3: CASSYKVEGSLQFF
DNA: TGTGCCAGCAGTTACAAAGTGGAAGGCAGTTTACAGTTCTTC
length: 14
J: TRBJ2-1
size: few
V: TRBV6-5
D: -

CDR3: CASSVTGDGTDTQYF
DNA: TGTGCCAGCAGTGTGACAGGGGATGGAACAGATACGCAGTATTTT
length: 15
J: TRBJ2-3
size: -
V: TRBV2
D: TRBD1

CDR3: CASSSPPGQGSYEQYF
DNA: TGTGCCAGCAGCTCTCCTCCGGGACAGGGGTCCTACGAGCAGTACTTC
length: 16
J: TRBJ2-7
size: few
V: TRBV7-2
D: TRBD1

CDR3: CASSVWDQETQYF
DNA: TGTGCCAGCAGCGTATGGGACCAAGAGACCCAGTACTTC
length: 13
J: TRBJ2-5
size: few
V: TRBV9
D: -

CDR3: CASSLGLGQTQETQYF
DNA: TGTGCTAGCAGCTTAGGTTTGGGGCAGACACAAGAGACCCAGTACTTC
length: 16
J: TRBJ2-5
size: -
V: TRBV7-7
D: -

CDR3: CASSLGVSGTDTQYF
DNA: TGTGCCAGCAGCTTAGGGGTATCCGGCACAGATACGCAGTATTTT
length: 15
J: TRBJ2-3
size: few
V: TRBV7-2
D: -

CDR3: CASTPGTPGANVLTF
DNA: TGCGCCAGCACCCCGGGGACTCCTGGGGCCAACGTCCTGACTTTC
length: 15
J: TRBJ2-6
size: few
V: TRBV5-1
D: -

CDR3: CASRTTRADNQPQHF
DNA: TGTGCCAGTAGGACAACTCGGGCCGACAATCAGCCCCAGCATTTT
length: 15
J: TRBJ1-5
size: -
V: TRBV19
D: -

CDR3: CAISGSEGRLGPYNEQFF
DNA: TGTGCCATCAGTGGGTCGGAAGGACGATTAGGGCCCTACAATGAGCAGTTCTTC
length: 18
J: TRBJ2-1
size: -
V: TRBV10-3
D: -

CDR3: CASSPWDSYAEQYF
DNA: TGTGCCAGCAGTCCCTGGGACAGCTACGCCGAGCAGTACTTC
length: 14
J: TRBJ2-7
size: -
V: TRBV7-2
D: TRBD1

CDR3: CASRRTWTGDGNQPQHF
DNA: TGTGCCAGCAGACGTACATGGACAGGGGACGGCAATCAGCCCCAGCATTTT
length: 17
J: TRBJ1-5
size: -
V: TRBV6-1
D: TRBD1